This entry features one TCR beta chain sequence. Its antigen is still unknown. CDR1 SGHTA and CDR2 FQGNSA come from the germline V gene. CDR3 length: 14 amino acids. The data were obtained in a study of blood T cells in healthy people across ages. Across the study: About one barcoded beta molecule per two T cells was captured by template switching.

Whole-study results and caveats: The donors' CMV status was not determined, possibly confounding changes in expanded clonotypes.

Primers used in a second PCR of about 6 to 11 cycles were a sample-barcoded 5' primer and a J-beta primer mix. Each cDNA molecule carried a tag from a template-switch adaptor that contained 12 random nucleotides. TCRdb re-called the 5' RACE reads with MiXCR, one entry per CDR3 protein. The sample includes 800,000 or so distinct CDR3 sequences, roughly 46% of them seen just once. Samples each had at least 5.5 micrograms of total RNA extracted. Source material: blood. The chain couples TRBV7-2 to TRBJ2-7; D is uncertain. The J call is in doubt because the DNA end fits TRBJ2-5 better. The sequence was obtained from a man older than 75 in good health. The DNA for the CDR3 is TGTGCCAGCAGCCTCTCTAGAGACCAGAAGACCCAGTACTTC. It encodes CASSLSRDQKTQYF.